Presented here are 8 T cell receptor beta chains from one specimen sequenced in a study of tumor-infiltrating lymphocytes in primary liver carcinoma. Researchers generated TCR beta cDNA from approximately 520 ng of total RNA, relying on a constant-region primer. Libraries covering TCR beta were generated through three nested multiplex PCR rounds (using a slightly modified ARM-PCR). The first two PCR rounds, around 11 cycles each, used TRBV1-TRBV30 forward primers and a C-beta reverse primer. TCRdb processed the multiplex PCR reads anew with MiXCR; each CDR3 protein has one entry. The sample holds roughly 100,000 distinct CDR3 sequences, about two thirds seen once. Investigators took RNA and DNA out together from roughly 20-30 mg of unsorted bulk tissue. Sequenced sample: liver tumor tissue from sampling region 2. Subset of the sample: tumor region T2, inferior pole. The receptors were sampled from a woman aged 55 to 70 with primary liver carcinoma and hepatitis B virus infection.

The genes are TRBV28 and TRBJ2-1; D is unresolved. CDR3 size: 15 residues. Trimming removed 10 bases from V and 7 bases from J, with 23 bases in between. Germline V gives CDR1 MDHEN, CDR2 SYDVKM. The CDR3 loop is CANSYLGSGVNEQFF. The DNA for the CDR3 is TGTGCCAACAGCTACCTCGGTTCCGGTGTGAATGAGCAGTTCTTC.

The chain combines TRBV11-2 with TRBJ2-7; the D is unclear. V lost 1 base, J lost 0 bases, and 7 bases lay in between. There are 14 residues in the CDR3. Germline V gene lookup returns CDR1 SGHAT and CDR2 FQNNGV. For the CDR3, the DNA is TGTGCCAGCAGCTTAGCACAGCCCTCCTACGAGCAGTACTTC. It codes for CASSLAQPSYEQYF.

To note about this clonotype: The junction departs from the called germline gene at one end, perhaps through a read error. V and J are TRBV28 and TRBJ2-7, with 8 nucleotides matching TRBD2. Germline lookup yields CDR1 MDHEN and CDR2 SYDVKM. This CDR3 has 15 amino acids. DNA of the CDR3: TGTACCAGCAGTTCCAGGACTAGCAGCCGCTACGAGCAGTACTTC. This translates into CTSSSRTSSRYEQYF.

V is TRBV28 and J is TRBJ2-5; 7 bases map to TRBD1. The CDR3 extends over 16 amino acids. CDR1 MDHEN and CDR2 SYDVKM come from the germline V gene. The V gene end was trimmed by 2 bases and the J gene end by 6 bases; junction bases not matched to a gene: 12. CDR3 DNA: TGTGCCAGCAGTTTAGATGACAGGGCTGTCGGAAAGACCCAGTACTTC. Encoded protein: CASSLDDRAVGKTQYF.

This clonotype has only a few counts. This may come from a read error, since a much larger clone is one base off. The V gene is TRBV6-2 or TRBV6-3, the J gene TRBJ2-2; 7 bases are a match to TRBD2. The CDR3 totals 16 residues. Germline V gene lookup returns CDR1 MNHEY and CDR2 SVGEGT. Trimming took 2 bases from V and 5 from J; bases not matched to a gene: 8. The chain's CDR3 is CASSYVTSRRTGELFF. The CDR3 DNA sequence: TGTGCCAGCAGTTACGTGACTAGCAGGAGGACCGGGGAGCTGTTTTTT.

Note on this clonotype: A junction end diverges from the germline sequence, so it may reflect a read error. The genes are TRBV6-6 and TRBJ2-3; 13 nucleotides line up with TRBD2. The germline CDR1 and CDR2 sequences are MNHNY and SVGAGI (reference sequence). The CDR3 runs to 17 residues. The CDR3 reads CVSSRGTSGMGGDTQYF. In nucleotides, the CDR3 is TGTGTCAGCAGTCGCGGGACTAGCGGGATGGGCGGGGATACGCAGTATTTT.

There are many counts of this clonotype. V usage is TRBV4-1 and J usage is TRBJ2-2; 14 nucleotides agree with TRBD2. The J segment lost 5 bases and the V segment lost 6 bases, leaving 5 bases of the junction unmatched. The CDR3 runs to 16 residues. The germline gives CDR1 MGHRA, CDR2 YSYEKL. The CDR3 DNA sequence: TGCGCCAGCAGGGGGACTAGCGGGAGAAGAACCGGGGAGCTGTTTTTT. This translates into CASRGTSGRRTGELFF.

This rearrangement joins TRBV28 to TRBJ1-1; 8 positions agree with TRBD1. J was trimmed by 5 bases and V by 3 bases; bases with no gene match: 8. CDR1 MDHEN and CDR2 SYDVKM come from the germline V gene. CDR3 length: 15 amino acids. The CDR3 sequence: CASSFLYRGSTEAFF. CDR3 in DNA: TGTGCCAGCAGTTTTTTGTACAGGGGGAGTACTGAAGCTTTCTTT.